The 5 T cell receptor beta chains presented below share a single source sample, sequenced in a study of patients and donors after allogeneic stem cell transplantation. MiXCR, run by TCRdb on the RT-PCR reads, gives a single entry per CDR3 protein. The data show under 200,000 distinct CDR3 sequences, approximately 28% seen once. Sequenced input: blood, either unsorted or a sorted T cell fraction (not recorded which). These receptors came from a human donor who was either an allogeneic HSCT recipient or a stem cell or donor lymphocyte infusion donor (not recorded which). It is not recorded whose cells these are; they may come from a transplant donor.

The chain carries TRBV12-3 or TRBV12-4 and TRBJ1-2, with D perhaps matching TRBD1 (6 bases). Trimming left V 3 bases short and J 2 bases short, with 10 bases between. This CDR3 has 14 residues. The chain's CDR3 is CASSFNRANYGYTF. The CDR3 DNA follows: TGTGCCAGCAGTTTCAACAGGGCGAACTATGGCTACACCTTC.

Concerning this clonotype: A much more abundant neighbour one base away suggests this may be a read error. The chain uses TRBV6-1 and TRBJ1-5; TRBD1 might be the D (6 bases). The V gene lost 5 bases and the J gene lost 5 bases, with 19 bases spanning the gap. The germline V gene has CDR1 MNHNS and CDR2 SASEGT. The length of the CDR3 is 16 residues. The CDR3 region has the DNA TGTGCCAGCAGTAAACAGGGAATGTGGGGCGATCAGCCCCAGCATTTT. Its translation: CASSKQGMWGDQPQHF.

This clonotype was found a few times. CDR3 sequence reads: CSASGLAGITDTQYF. CDR3 in DNA: TGCAGTGCTTCGGGACTAGCGGGTATCACAGATACGCAGTATTTT. The chain is built from TRBV20-1 and TRBJ2-3; the match to TRBD2 covers 12 bases. Germline-derived CDR1 and CDR2 are DFQATT and SNEGSKA (reference sequence). The junction had 5 bases not matched to a gene; V was cut back by 5 bases and J by 2 bases. CDR3 length: 15 amino acids.

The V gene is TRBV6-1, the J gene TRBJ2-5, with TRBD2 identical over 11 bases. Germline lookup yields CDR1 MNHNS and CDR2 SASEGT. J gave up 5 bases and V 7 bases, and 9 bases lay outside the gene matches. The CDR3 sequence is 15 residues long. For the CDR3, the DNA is TGTGCCAGCAATCTCTTAGCGGGAGGGTGGGAGACCCAGTACTTC. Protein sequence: CASNLLAGGWETQYF.

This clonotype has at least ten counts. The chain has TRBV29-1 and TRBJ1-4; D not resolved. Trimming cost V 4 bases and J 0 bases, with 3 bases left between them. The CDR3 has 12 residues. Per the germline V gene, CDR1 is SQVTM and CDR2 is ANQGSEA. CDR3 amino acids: CSVGATNEKLFF. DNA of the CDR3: TGCAGCGTTGGAGCAACTAATGAAAAACTGTTTTTT.